This T cell receptor (beta chain) stems from a study of CD8+CD57+ T cells in acquired aplastic anemia. Study outcomes and limitations: Between patients and controls, roughly 29 CD8+ CDR3 sequences were found in common.

As regards this clonotype: What it binds is not known.

The template used for profiling TCR beta VDJ and CDR3 was genomic DNA. One entry per CDR3 protein, called by TCRdb with MiXCR from the reads. The sample carries about 210,000 distinct CDR3 sequences, about a third recorded once. This clonotype originated in a human donor in good health, serving as a control. Sample: sorted CD4+, CD8+, or CD8+CD57+ T cells (not recorded which) from PBMCs.

The CDR3 region is CASSRLEGTQYF. The CDR3 DNA is TGTGCCAGCAGCCGACTCGAGGGGACCCAGTACTTC. The chain recombines TRBV7-2 with TRBJ2-5; D perhaps matches TRBD2 (5 bases). This CDR3 contains 12 residues. From germline, CDR1 is SGHTA and CDR2 FQGNSA. The V and J ends lost 5 bases and 7 bases respectively, with 11 bases between them.